This TCR beta chain was captured by sequencing in a study of regulatory T cells in long-lasting Graves disease. Points from the study as a whole: Newly diagnosed disease favored TRBV20-1 and TRBJ2-1 over persistent disease.

Sequencing libraries for TCR beta were prepared with iRepertoire HTBI primers and Arm-PCR of CDR3 regions. TCRdb reprocessed the multiplex PCR reads with MiXCR, giving one entry per CDR3 protein. Seen here are roughly 300,000 distinct CDR3 sequences, less than 20% observed once, and the top ten hold 29%. Concerning this clonotype: Its antigen is undetermined.

Time point of the sample: persistent/refractory GD, antithyroid drugs over 5 years with positive TRAb. Scientists built the TCR library using RNA that was extracted from PBMCs. This CDR3 is 14 amino acids long. From germline, CDR1 is SGHRS and CDR2 YFSETQ. V lost 4 bases to trimming and J lost 7 bases, with 17 bases between them. The sequence was collected from a female donor with Graves disease. The sample in question was peripheral blood mononuclear cells (PBMCs), obtained when the disease was refractory, from a patient treated with antithyroid drugs. The chain employs TRBV5-1 and TRBJ1-1, with D maybe TRBD1 (5 bases). CDR3 loop: CASSPGTVGLEAFF. As DNA, the CDR3 is TGCGCCAGCAGCCCCGGGACGGTGGGACTTGAAGCTTTCTTT.